This TCR beta chain was retrieved from a study of blood T cell repertoires in COVID-19. TCRdb's copy holds only in-frame clones and misses some; the assay was immunoSEQ multiplex PCR. This table holds 110,000 to 150,000 clones, nearly 85% found once. V was pared by 5 bases and J by 4 bases, with 8 bases of the junction left unmatched. This CDR3 is 15 amino acids long. From germline, CDR1 is SGHVS and CDR2 FQNEAQ. The sequence was obtained from a human donor in a cohort sampled during active COVID-19. The chain is built from TRBV7-8 and TRBJ1-5, with TRBD1 matching over 7 bases. The sequenced sample consisted of peripheral blood. The CDR3 DNA reads TGTGCCAGCAGCCCGACCGGGACAGAGAATCAGCCCCAGCATTTT. The encoded protein is CASSPTGTENQPQHF. The whole variable domain, remainder taken from reference TRBV7-8 and TRBJ1-5, is GAGVSQSPRYKVAKRGQDVALRCDPISGHVSLFWYQQALGQGPEFLTYFQNEAQLDKSGLPSDRFFAERPEGSVSTLKIQRTQQEDSAVYLCASSPTGTENQPQHFGDGTRLSIL.